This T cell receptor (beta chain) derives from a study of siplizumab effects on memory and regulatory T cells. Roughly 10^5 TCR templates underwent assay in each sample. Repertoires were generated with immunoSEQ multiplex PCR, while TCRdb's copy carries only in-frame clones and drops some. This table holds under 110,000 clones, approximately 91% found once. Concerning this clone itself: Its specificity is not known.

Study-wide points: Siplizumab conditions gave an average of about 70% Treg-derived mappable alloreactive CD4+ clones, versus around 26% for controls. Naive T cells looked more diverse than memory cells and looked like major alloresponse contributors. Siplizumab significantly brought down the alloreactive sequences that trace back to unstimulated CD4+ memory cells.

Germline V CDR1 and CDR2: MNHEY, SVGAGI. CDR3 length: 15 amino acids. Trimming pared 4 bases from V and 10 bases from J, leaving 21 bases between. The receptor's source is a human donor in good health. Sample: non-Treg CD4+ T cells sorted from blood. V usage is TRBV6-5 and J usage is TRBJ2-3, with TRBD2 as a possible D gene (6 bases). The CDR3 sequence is CASSFDHISGVPQYF. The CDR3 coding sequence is TGTGCCAGCAGTTTCGATCACATATCGGGGGTTCCGCAGTATTTT.